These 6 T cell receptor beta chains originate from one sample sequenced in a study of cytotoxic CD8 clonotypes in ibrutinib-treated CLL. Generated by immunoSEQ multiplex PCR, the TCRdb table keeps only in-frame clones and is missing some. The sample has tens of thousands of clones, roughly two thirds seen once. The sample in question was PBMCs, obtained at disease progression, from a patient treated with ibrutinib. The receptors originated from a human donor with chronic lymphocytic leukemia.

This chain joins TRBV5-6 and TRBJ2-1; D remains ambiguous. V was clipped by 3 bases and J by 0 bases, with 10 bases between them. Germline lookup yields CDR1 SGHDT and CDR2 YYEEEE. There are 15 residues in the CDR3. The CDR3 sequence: CASSSDLSSYNEQFF. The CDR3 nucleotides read TGTGCCAGCAGCTCCGACTTAAGCTCCTACAATGAGCAGTTCTTC.

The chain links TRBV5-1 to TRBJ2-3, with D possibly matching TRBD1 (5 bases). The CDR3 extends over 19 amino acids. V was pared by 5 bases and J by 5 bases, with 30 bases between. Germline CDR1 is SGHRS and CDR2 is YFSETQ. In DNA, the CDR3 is TGCGCCAGCAGAGACAGCACAGCAGGTCCTAACTTCGGCGGAGATACGCAGTATTTT. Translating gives CASRDSTAGPNFGGDTQYF.

The CDR3, as DNA: TGTGCCACTGTATGGGGCACTGAAGCTTTCTTT. Its protein is CATVWGTEAFF. The chain recombines TRBV6-6 with TRBJ1-1; D is undetermined. The V gene's germline CDR1 is MNHNY and CDR2 SVGAGI (reference sequence). This CDR3 spans 11 amino acids. V lost 10 bases to trimming and J lost 4 bases, with 10 bases between them.

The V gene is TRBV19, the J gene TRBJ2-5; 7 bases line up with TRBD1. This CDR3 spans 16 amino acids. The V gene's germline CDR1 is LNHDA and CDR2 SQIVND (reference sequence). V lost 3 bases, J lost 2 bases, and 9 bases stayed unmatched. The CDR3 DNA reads TGTGCCAGTAGTATTAGAGAACAGGGGTGGCAAGAGACCCAGTACTTC. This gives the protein CASSIREQGWQETQYF.

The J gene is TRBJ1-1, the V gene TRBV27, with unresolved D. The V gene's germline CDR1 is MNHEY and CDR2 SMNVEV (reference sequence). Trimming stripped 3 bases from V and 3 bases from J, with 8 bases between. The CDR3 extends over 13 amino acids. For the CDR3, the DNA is TGTGCCAGCAGTTTTGCAAGTTACACTGAAGCTTTCTTT. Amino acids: CASSFASYTEAFF.

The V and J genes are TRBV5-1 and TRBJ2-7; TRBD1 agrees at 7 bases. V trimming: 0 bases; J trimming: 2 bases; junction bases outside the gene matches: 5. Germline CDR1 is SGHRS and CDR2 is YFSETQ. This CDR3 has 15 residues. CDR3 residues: CASSLATTGAYEQYF. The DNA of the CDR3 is TGCGCCAGCAGCTTGGCCACTACAGGGGCCTACGAGCAGTACTTC.